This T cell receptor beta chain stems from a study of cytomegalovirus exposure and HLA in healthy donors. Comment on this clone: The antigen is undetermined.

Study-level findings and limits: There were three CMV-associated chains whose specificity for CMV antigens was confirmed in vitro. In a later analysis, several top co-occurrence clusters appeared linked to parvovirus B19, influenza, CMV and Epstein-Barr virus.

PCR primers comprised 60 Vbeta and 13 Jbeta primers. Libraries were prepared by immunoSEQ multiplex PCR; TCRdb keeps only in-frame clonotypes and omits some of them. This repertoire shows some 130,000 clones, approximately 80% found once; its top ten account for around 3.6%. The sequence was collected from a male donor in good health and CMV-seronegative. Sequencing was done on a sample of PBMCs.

The CDR3 sequence is CASSPQGGFGTEAFF. CDR3 sequence (DNA): TGTGCCAGCAGTCCCCAGGGGGGATTCGGCACTGAAGCTTTCTTT. The genes are TRBV6-6 and TRBJ1-1, with 7 bases that match TRBD1. The CDR3 totals 15 residues. The V and J ends lost 5 bases and 4 bases, in that order; junction bases with no gene match: 10. Germline-derived CDR1 and CDR2 are MNHNY and SVGAGI (reference sequence).